Included here is one T cell receptor beta chain sequence, with context. Via MiXCR, TCRdb re-called the RT-PCR reads, giving one row per CDR3 protein. Found here are approximately 140,000 distinct CDR3 sequences, roughly 35% of them singletons; the top ten hold about 50%. The sample is drawn from a study of patients and donors after allogeneic stem cell transplantation. The TCR sequence derives from a human donor who was either an allogeneic HSCT recipient or a stem cell or donor lymphocyte infusion donor (not recorded which). It is not recorded whose cells these are; they may come from a transplant donor. Sequenced: blood, either unsorted or a sorted T cell fraction (not recorded which).

DNA of the CDR3: TGTGCCAGCAGAGCCGGACAGGGTAATGAGCAGTTCTTC. Its protein product is CASRAGQGNEQFF. The chain couples TRBV6-5 to TRBJ2-1; 8 bases line up with TRBD1. Germline CDR1 MNHEY, CDR2 SVGAGI. CDR3 size: 13 residues. J was trimmed by 7 bases and V by 6 bases; bases with no gene match: 5.